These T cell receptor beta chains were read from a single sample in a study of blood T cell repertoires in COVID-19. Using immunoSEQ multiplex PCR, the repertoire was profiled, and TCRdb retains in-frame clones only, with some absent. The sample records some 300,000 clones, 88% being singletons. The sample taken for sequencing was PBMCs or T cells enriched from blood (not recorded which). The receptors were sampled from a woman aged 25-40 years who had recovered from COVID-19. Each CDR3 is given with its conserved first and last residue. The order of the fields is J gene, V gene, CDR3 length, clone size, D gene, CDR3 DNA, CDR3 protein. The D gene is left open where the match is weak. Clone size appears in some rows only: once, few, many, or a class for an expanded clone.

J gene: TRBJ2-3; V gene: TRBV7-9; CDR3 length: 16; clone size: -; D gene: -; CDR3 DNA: TGTGCCAGCAGCTTTACAGTGACCAGTAGCACAGATACGCAGTATTTT; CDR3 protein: CASSFTVTSSTDTQYF
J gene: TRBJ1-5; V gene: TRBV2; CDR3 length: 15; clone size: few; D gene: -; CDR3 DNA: TGTGCCAGCAACCCAGGGGCGAAAAGCAATCAGCCCCAGCATTTT; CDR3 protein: CASNPGAKSNQPQHF
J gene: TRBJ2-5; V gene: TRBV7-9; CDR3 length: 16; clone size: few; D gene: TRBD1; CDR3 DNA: TGTGCCAGCAGCTTAAGACGGGACAGGGTGGGGGAGACCCAGTACTTC; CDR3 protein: CASSLRRDRVGETQYF
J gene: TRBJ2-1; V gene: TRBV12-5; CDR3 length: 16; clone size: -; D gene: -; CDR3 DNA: TGTGCTAGTGGTTTGGTTCTAGGGCGGGACGACAATGAGCAGTTCTTC; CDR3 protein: CASGLVLGRDDNEQFF
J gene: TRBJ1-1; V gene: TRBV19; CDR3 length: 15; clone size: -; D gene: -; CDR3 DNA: TGTGCCAGTAGTATAGATCTCGAGCCTAACACTGAAGCTTTCTTT; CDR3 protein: CASSIDLEPNTEAFF
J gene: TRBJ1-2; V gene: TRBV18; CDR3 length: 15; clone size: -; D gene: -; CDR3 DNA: TGTGCCAGCTCACTCCTAGGACAGATCATCTATGGCTACACCTTC; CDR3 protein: CASSLLGQIIYGYTF
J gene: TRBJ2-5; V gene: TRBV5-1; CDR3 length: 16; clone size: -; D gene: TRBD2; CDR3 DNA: TGCGCCAGCAAGTCTAGCGGGGGGGTTGTCCAAGAGACCCAGTACTTC; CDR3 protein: CASKSSGGVVQETQYF
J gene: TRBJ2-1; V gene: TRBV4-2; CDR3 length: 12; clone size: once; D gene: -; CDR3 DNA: TGTGCCAGCCGGATGGGGCGATATGAGCAGTTCTTC; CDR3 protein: CASRMGRYEQFF
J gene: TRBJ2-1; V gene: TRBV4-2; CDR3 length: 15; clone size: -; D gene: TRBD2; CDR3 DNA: TGTGCCAGCAGCCCGGGAGCGGGAGGGGGTTATGAGCAGTTCTTC; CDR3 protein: CASSPGAGGGYEQFF
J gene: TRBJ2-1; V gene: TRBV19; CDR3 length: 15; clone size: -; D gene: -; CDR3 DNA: TGTGCCAGTAGTATTTTCGGGGGTGTCCACAATGAGCAGTTCTTC; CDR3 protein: CASSIFGGVHNEQFF
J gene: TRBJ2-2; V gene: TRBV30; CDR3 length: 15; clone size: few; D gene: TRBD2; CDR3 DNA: TGTGCCTGGCGACTAGCGGGAGTGTACACCGGGGAGCTGTTTTTT; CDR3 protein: CAWRLAGVYTGELFF
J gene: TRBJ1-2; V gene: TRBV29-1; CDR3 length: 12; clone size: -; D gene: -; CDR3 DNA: TGCAGCGTCGGGGACACCCGCTATGGCTACACCTTC; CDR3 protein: CSVGDTRYGYTF
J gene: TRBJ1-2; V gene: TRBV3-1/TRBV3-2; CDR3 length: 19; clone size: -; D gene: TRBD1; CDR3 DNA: TGTGCCAGCAGCCAAGATATCCGGGACAGGGTAGTATTCTTATATGGCTACACCTTC; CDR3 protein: CASSQDIRDRVVFLYGYTF
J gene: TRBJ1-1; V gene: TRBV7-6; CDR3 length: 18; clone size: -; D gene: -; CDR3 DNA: TGTGCCAGCAGCTTAGCCCAGTGGCGGGAGGAGGTGAACACTGAAGCTTTCTTT; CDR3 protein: CASSLAQWREEVNTEAFF
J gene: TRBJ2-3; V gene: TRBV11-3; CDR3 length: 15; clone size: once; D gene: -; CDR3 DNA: TGTGCCAGCAGCTTAGACGGGAGAGAGACAGATACGCAGTATTTT; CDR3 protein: CASSLDGRETDTQYF
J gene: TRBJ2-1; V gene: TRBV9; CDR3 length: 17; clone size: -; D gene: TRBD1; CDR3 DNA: TGTGCCAGCAGCGTAGAAGTCCGACAGGGCTCCTACAATGAGCAGTTCTTC; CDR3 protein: CASSVEVRQGSYNEQFF
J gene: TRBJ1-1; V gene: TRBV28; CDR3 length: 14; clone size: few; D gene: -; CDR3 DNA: TGTGCCAGCAGTTTGTTAGACAGTGTGGGCGAAGCTTTCTTT; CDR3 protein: CASSLLDSVGEAFF
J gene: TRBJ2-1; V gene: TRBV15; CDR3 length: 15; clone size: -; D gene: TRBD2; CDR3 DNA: TGTGCCACCAGTGGGAGCGGGAGGGCCATCAATGAGCAGTTCTTC; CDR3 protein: CATSGSGRAINEQFF
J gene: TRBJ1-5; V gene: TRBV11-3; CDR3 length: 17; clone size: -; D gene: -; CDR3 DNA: TGTGCCAGCCCTGACGGGGGAATGCTCCCGAGGGATCAGCCCCAGCATTTT; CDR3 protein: CASPDGGMLPRDQPQHF
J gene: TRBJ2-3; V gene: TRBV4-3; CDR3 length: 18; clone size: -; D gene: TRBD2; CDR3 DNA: TGCGCCAGCAGCCCCAAAGTGGGAGGGGTGGGAGTATCAGATACGCAGTATTTT; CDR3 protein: CASSPKVGGVGVSDTQYF
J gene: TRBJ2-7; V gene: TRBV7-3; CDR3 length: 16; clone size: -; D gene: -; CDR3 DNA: TGTGCCAGCAGCCCCCAAGGGTTGGCAGGGAGGTACGAGCAGTACTTC; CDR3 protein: CASSPQGLAGRYEQYF
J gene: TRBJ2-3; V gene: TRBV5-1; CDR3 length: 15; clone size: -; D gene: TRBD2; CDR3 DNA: TGCGCCAGCTCCCTAGCGGGAGACTCTAGACATACGCAGTATTTT; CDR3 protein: CASSLAGDSRHTQYF
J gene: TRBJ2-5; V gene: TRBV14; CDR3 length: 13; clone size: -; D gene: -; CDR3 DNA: TGTGCCAGCAGCAATGGACTCGGAGCGACCCAGTACTTC; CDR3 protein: CASSNGLGATQYF
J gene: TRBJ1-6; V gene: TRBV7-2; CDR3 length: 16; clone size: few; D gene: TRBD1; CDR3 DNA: TGTGCCAGCAGCTTAGCAGGGTCAGCAGGGGGTTCACCCCTCCACTTT; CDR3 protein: CASSLAGSAGGSPLHF
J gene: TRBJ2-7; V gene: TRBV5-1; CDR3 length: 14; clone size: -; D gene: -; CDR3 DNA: TGCGCCAGAAGAACTGGTGGCGGAAGGTACGAGCAGTACTTC; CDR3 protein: CARRTGGGRYEQYF
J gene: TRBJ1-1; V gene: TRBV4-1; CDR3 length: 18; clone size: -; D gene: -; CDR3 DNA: TGCGCCAGCAGCCAAGGGAGGGGATTTAGGTTTGTGAACACTGAAGCTTTCTTT; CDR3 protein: CASSQGRGFRFVNTEAFF
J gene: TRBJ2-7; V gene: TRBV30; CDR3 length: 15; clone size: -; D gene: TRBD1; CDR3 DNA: TGTGCCTGGAGCCTCGGACAGGGGGCCTTCTACGAGCAGTACTTC; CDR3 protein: CAWSLGQGAFYEQYF
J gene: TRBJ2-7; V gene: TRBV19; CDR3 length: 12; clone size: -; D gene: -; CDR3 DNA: TGTGCCAGCCGTGGCAGCTCCTACGAGCAGTACTTC; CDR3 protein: CASRGSSYEQYF